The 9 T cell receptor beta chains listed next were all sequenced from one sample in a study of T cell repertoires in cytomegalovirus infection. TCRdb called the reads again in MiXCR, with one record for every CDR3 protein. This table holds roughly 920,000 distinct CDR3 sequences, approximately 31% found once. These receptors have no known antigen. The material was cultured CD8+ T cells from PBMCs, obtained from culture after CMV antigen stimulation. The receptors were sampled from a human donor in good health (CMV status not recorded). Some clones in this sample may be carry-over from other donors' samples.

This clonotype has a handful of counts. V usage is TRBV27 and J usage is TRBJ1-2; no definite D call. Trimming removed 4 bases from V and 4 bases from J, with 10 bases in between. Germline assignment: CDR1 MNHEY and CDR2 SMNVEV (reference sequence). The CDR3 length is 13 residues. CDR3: CASSSLGPYGYTF. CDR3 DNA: TGTGCCAGCAGTTCCCTCGGACCCTATGGCTACACCTTC.

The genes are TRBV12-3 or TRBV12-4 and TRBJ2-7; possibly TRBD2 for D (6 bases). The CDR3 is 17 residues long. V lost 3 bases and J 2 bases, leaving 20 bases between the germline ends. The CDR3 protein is CASSFWMAASVPYEQYF. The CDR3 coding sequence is TGTGCCAGCAGTTTTTGGATGGCGGCTAGCGTCCCCTACGAGCAGTACTTC.

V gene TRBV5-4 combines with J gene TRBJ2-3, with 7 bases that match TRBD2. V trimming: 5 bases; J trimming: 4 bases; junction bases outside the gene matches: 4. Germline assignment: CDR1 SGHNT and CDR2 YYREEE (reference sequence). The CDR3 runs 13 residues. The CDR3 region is CASRTSTSDTQYF. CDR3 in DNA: TGTGCCAGCAGGACTAGCACCTCAGATACGCAGTATTTT.

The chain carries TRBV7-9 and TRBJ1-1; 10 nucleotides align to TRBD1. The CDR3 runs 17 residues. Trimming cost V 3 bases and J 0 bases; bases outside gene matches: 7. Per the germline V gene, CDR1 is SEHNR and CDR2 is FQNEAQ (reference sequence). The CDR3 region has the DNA TGTGCCAGCAGCTTCCTCCGGGACAGGGGAATGAACACTGAAGCTTTCTTT. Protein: CASSFLRDRGMNTEAFF.

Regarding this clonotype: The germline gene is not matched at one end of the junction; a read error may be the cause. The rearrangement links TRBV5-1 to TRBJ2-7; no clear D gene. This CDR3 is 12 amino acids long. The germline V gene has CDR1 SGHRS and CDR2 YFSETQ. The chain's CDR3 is CASKGPKYEQCF. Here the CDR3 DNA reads TGCGCCAGCAAAGGGCCAAAATACGAGCAGTGCTTC.

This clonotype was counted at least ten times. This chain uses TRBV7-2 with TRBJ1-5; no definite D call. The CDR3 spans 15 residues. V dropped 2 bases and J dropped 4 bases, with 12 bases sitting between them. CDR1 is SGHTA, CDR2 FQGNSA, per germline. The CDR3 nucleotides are TGTGCCAGCAGCTTACTAGCAGGAGCGAATCAGCCCCAGCATTTT. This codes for CASSLLAGANQPQHF.

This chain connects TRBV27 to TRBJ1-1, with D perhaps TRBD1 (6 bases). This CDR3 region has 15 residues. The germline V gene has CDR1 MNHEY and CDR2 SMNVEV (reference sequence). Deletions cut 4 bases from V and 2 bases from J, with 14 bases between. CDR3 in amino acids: CASSSAGTTNTEAFF. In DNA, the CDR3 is TGTGCCAGCAGTTCCGCCGGGACAACTAACACTGAAGCTTTCTTT.

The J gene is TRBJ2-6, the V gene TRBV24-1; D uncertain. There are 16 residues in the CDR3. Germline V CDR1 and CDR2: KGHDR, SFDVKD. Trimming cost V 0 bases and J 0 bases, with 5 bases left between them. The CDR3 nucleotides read TGTGCCACCAGTGATTTGTCCGACTCTGGGGCCAACGTCCTGACTTTC. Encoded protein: CATSDLSDSGANVLTF.

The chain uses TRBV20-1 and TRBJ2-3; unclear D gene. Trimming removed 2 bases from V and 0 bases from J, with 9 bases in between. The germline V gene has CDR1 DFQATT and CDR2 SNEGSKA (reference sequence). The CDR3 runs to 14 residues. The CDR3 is CSARSLFSTDTQYF. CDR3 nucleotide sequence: TGCAGTGCTAGAAGTTTATTCAGCACAGATACGCAGTATTTT.